A single sample is the source of the 8 T cell receptor beta chains below, sequenced in a study of T cells in Graves' hyperthyroidism and ophthalmopathy (dated by TCRdb to the late 2010s). The method was multiplex PCR. TCRdb records Illumina HiSeq 2000 as the sequencer. The TCR beta CDR3 regions were amplified from RNA transcripts. A first-round RT-PCR of the TCR CDR3 used the HTBI primer set with the Qiagen OneStep RT-PCR kit. TCRdb handled the public reads itself, with Q25 trimming in fastp and clone calling in MiXCR, and kept productive beta chains. Rows with a matching CDR3 protein are joined into one entry that keeps the most common DNA and genes. This sample is represented by roughly 280,000 distinct CDR3 sequences; about 20% of them were singletons. Around 64% of the sample is held by the ten biggest clonotypes. The sample taken for sequencing was blood. Every receptor here comes from a man aged 25-45 years with Graves' ophthalmopathy.

The chain joins TRBV18 to TRBJ2-7, with unresolved D. Per germline, CDR1 KGHSH and CDR2 LQKENI. The V end was cut by 0 bases, the J end by 2 bases, with 8 bases between. The CDR3 extends over 14 amino acids. CDR3 region: CASSPPYSTYEQYF. CDR3 sequence (DNA): TGTGCCAGCTCACCACCGTACAGCACCTACGAGCAGTACTTC.

This clonotype was counted only a few times. The chain has TRBV6-5 and TRBJ1-2, with 11 bases that match TRBD1. V lost 3 bases, J lost 8 bases, and 8 bases stayed unmatched. The CDR3 extends over 15 amino acids. CDR1 MNHEY and CDR2 SVGAGI come from the germline V gene. CDR3 sequence: CASSYGQGASWGYTF. The CDR3 coding sequence is TGTGCCAGCAGTTATGGACAGGGGGCCTCGTGGGGCTACACCTTC.

The genes are TRBV20-1 and TRBJ2-5; D uncertain. The germline V gene has CDR1 DFQATT and CDR2 SNEGSKA (reference sequence). V gave up 5 bases and J gave up 5 bases, with 9 bases separating them. CDR3 length: 11 amino acids. CDR3 residues: CSARFGETQYF. The CDR3 region has the DNA TGCAGTGCTCGATTTGGGGAGACCCAGTACTTC.

Here the CDR3 DNA reads TGTGCCAGCAGCCCCCCGGGACACCATAGCAATCAGCCCCAGCATTTT. Translated, it gives CASSPPGHHSNQPQHF. J is TRBJ1-5 and V is TRBV7-8, with D possibly matching TRBD1 (6 bases). With 5 bases removed from V and 0 bases from J, the gap between germline ends came to 14 bases. CDR1 is SGHVS, CDR2 FQNEAQ, per germline. CDR3 length equals 16 residues.

This chain joins TRBV25-1 and TRBJ2-1, with a weak D call TRBD2 (6 bases). V was pared by 3 bases and J by 8 bases, with 20 bases between. The CDR3 has 16 amino acids. The germline V gene encodes CDR1 MGHDK and CDR2 SYGVNS. CDR3 residues: CASSEETRGIGYEQFF. Here the CDR3 DNA reads TGTGCCAGCAGTGAGGAGACTAGAGGCATTGGGTATGAGCAGTTCTTC.

This clonotype was observed a few times. V and J are TRBV5-5 and TRBJ2-1; 9 bases are shared with TRBD2. The CDR3 is 16 residues long. Germline V lookup: CDR1 SGHKS, CDR2 YYEKEE (reference sequence). The V segment lost 4 bases and the J segment 3 bases; nucleotides outside the gene matches: 8. CDR3 nucleotides: TGTGCCAGCAGCCCCTCAGGAGCGGGAGGCTACAATGAGCAGTTCTTC. Translating it yields CASSPSGAGGYNEQFF.

This chain links TRBV12-3 or TRBV12-4 with TRBJ2-2; D uncertain. The CDR3 is 13 residues long. V was pared by 5 bases and J by 2 bases, with 6 bases between. The CDR3 loop is CASSHSNTGELFF. CDR3 DNA: TGTGCCAGCAGTCACAGCAACACCGGGGAGCTGTTTTTT.

This clonotype came up a few times. This rearrangement joins TRBV11-2 to TRBJ2-3, with TRBD2 matching over 13 bases. This CDR3 comprises 18 residues. CDR1 is SGHAT and CDR2 is FQNNGV in the germline V gene. V shed 3 bases and J 1 base; nucleotides not matched to a gene: 7. For the CDR3, the DNA is TGTGCCAGCAGCTTCGGGACTAGCGGGAATATCGGCACAGATACGCAGTATTTT. Protein product: CASSFGTSGNIGTDTQYF.